This TCR beta chain stems from a study of blood T cells in healthy people across ages. Then a second PCR, running roughly 7 to 11 cycles, was carried out with a sample-barcoded 5' primer and a J-beta primer mix. MiXCR, run by TCRdb on the 5' RACE reads, gives a single entry per CDR3 protein. The profile covers about 1.5 million distinct CDR3 sequences, with less than 45% appearing a single time and about 4% taken by the ten largest. Investigators took 8.5 to 10 milliliters of peripheral blood from every donor. J gave up 8 bases and V 6 bases, and 12 bases lay outside the gene matches. Germline V gives CDR1 MNHEY, CDR2 SVGEGT. The CDR3 contains 14 residues. This clonotype was seen more than once but under ten times.

The receptor's source is a woman aged 18-29 years in good health. The V gene is TRBV6-2 or TRBV6-3, the J gene TRBJ1-2; 7 nucleotides match TRBD1. The material sequenced was blood. CDR3 in amino acids: CASRTTGVRRGYTF. The DNA for the CDR3 is TGTGCCAGCAGAACCACAGGGGTCAGGCGAGGCTACACCTTC.